This is a list of T cell receptor beta chains from one sample in a study of T-cell memory formation after mild COVID-19. Via MiXCR, TCRdb re-called the 5' RACE reads, giving one row per CDR3 protein. Altogether 110,000 to 150,000 distinct CDR3 sequences are present, roughly 13% being singletons, with the ten largest covering about 30%. Sequenced input: PBMCs or a T cell subset sorted from them (not recorded which). These receptors all come from an adult woman who had mild COVID-19 (a few samples of this study predate the infection). Cell type and time point are not known. Each CDR3 is given with its conserved first and last residue. D genes are given only for firm matches. For some rows the clone size is stated as once, few or many, or as a class when expanded; others skip it.

>.|TRBJ1-1|.|TRBV5-5
CASSLPPPGRAYTEAFF
TGTGCCAGCAGCTTGCCTCCCCCGGGCAGGGCTTACACTGAAGCTTTCTTT
>.|TRBJ1-1|few|TRBV6-2/TRBV6-3
CASSYSFRGEAFF
TGTGCCAGCAGTTACTCGTTCAGGGGCGAAGCTTTCTTT
>.|TRBJ2-7|.|TRBV5-1
CASSFPEGIEQYF
TGCGCCAGCAGCTTCCCCGAGGGAATCGAGCAGTACTTC
>.|TRBJ1-1|few|TRBV29-1
CSVEDLTGRSNEAFF
TGCAGCGTTGAAGACCTCACAGGGCGATCTAATGAAGCTTTCTTT
>.|TRBJ2-7|.|TRBV21-1
CASSNAELMTGSTYEQYF
TGTGCCAGCAGCAACGCCGAACTAATGACAGGCTCTACCTACGAGCAGTACTTC
>.|TRBJ2-1|.|TRBV20-1
CSARDPSSYNEQFF
TGCAGTGCCCGGGACCCTTCCTCCTACAATGAGCAGTTCTTC
>TRBD2|TRBJ2-7|.|TRBV30
CAWSVTLAGAPYEQYF
TGTGCCTGGAGTGTAACGCTAGCGGGAGCCCCCTACGAGCAGTACTTC
>.|TRBJ2-7|many|TRBV6-5
CASSDHSSYEQYF
TGTGCCAGCAGCGATCACAGCTCCTACGAGCAGTACTTC
>.|TRBJ2-2|few|TRBV7-9
CASSLKPGATGELFF
TGTGCCAGCAGCTTGAAGCCAGGGGCCACCGGGGAGCTGTTTTTT
>.|TRBJ2-2|few|TRBV6-4
CASSEVRLGELFF
TGTGCCAGCAGTGAAGTCAGGCTCGGGGAGCTGTTTTTT
>.|TRBJ2-7|many|TRBV3-1
CASSPVARGEQYF
TGTGCCAGCAGCCCCGTGGCCAGGGGCGAGCAGTACTTC
>TRBD1|TRBJ2-7|few|TRBV29-1
CSVCRTGAWEQYF
TGCAGCGTATGCCGTACAGGGGCATGGGAGCAGTACTTC
>.|TRBJ1-3|.|TRBV13
CASRVGGPGNTIYF
TGTGCCAGCAGGGTGGGGGGCCCTGGAAACACCATATATTTT
>TRBD1|TRBJ1-1|few|TRBV7-9
CASSLIARGHRNTEAFF
TGTGCCAGCAGCTTAATAGCCAGGGGGCATCGGAACACTGAAGCTTTCTTT
>.|TRBJ2-6|few|TRBV6-5
CASSWEGVGNVLTF
TGTGCCAGCAGTTGGGAGGGGGTGGGAAACGTCCTGACTTTC
>.|TRBJ2-1|few|TRBV12-3/TRBV12-4
CASRKIDREVGQFF
TGTGCCAGCAGGAAAATCGACAGGGAGGTCGGGCAGTTCTTC
>TRBD2|TRBJ2-2|.|TRBV7-6
CASSVGLDRTGELFF
TGTGCCAGCAGCGTGGGACTAGACCGCACCGGGGAGCTGTTTTTT
>.|TRBJ1-2|many|TRBV19
CASSERLRTNYGYTF
TGTGCCAGTAGTGAACGGCTGAGGACTAACTATGGCTACACCTTC
>TRBD1|TRBJ2-2|few|TRBV9
CASSVAGTGDTGELFF
TGTGCCAGCAGCGTAGCTGGGACAGGGGACACCGGGGAGCTGTTTTTT
>.|TRBJ2-3|.|TRBV19
CASSPASTDTQYF
TGTGCCAGTAGTCCAGCTAGCACAGATACGCAGTATTTT
>TRBD2|TRBJ2-7|.|TRBV4-1
CASSPLAGGFYEQYF
TGCGCCAGCAGCCCCTTAGCGGGGGGATTCTACGAGCAGTACTTC
>TRBD1|TRBJ1-2|.|TRBV25-1
CASSEKAGTGGAVYGYTF
TGTGCCAGCAGTGAAAAGGCCGGGACAGGGGGCGCAGTCTATGGCTACACCTTC
>.|TRBJ1-5|many|TRBV15
CATSRASAGRVSNQPQHF
TGTGCCACCAGCAGAGCCTCGGCGGGAAGAGTAAGCAATCAGCCCCAGCATTTT
>TRBD2|TRBJ2-1|many|TRBV20-1
CSARDQREWNEQFF
TGCAGTGCTAGAGATCAGCGGGAGTGGAATGAGCAGTTCTTC
>TRBD2|TRBJ2-1|few|TRBV12-3/TRBV12-4
CASSFDPAGGSYNEQFF
TGTGCCAGCAGTTTTGACCCGGCGGGAGGTTCCTACAATGAGCAGTTCTTC
>TRBD2|TRBJ2-1|many|TRBV6-2/TRBV6-3
CASSYPREGFEQFF
TGTGCCAGCAGTTATCCGCGGGAGGGGTTTGAGCAGTTCTTC
>.|TRBJ1-3|.|TRBV7-9
CASSLAVSDSGNTIYF
TGTGCCAGCAGCTTAGCGGTGTCCGACTCTGGAAACACCATATATTTT
>TRBD1|TRBJ2-7|many|TRBV27
CASSIGQGYEQYF
TGTGCCAGCAGTATCGGACAGGGGTACGAGCAGTACTTC
>.|TRBJ2-7|few|TRBV6-5
CASSYNTYEQYF
TGTGCCAGCAGTTACAATACCTACGAGCAGTACTTC
>TRBD1|TRBJ2-7|.|TRBV6-5
CASSYGRGTYEQYF
TGTGCCAGCAGTTACGGCAGGGGGACATACGAGCAGTACTTC
>TRBD2|TRBJ2-1|few|TRBV27
CASSLVGGPREQFF
TGTGCCAGCAGTTTAGTGGGAGGGCCTCGGGAGCAGTTCTTC
>.|TRBJ1-5|.|TRBV4-1
CASSQTLYSNQPQHF
TGCGCCAGCAGCCAAACACTTTATAGCAATCAGCCCCAGCATTTT
>.|TRBJ1-1|.|TRBV30
CAWSVGGPEAFF
TGTGCCTGGAGTGTCGGGGGTCCTGAAGCTTTCTTT
>.|TRBJ1-2|.|TRBV5-5
CASTQVLGAQYYGYTF
TGTGCCAGCACCCAAGTATTGGGGGCGCAGTACTATGGCTACACCTTC
>.|TRBJ2-1|.|TRBV6-5
CASSPPGPVVEQFF
TGTGCCAGCAGCCCACCGGGACCCGTTGTTGAGCAGTTCTTC
>.|TRBJ2-3|.|TRBV20-1
CSAKGVLNYRDTQYF
TGCAGTGCCAAGGGGGTTTTGAACTACCGCGATACGCAGTATTTT
>TRBD1|TRBJ2-5|.|TRBV12-3/TRBV12-4
CASSSQTGIEGTQYF
TGTGCCAGCAGTTCCCAGACAGGGATCGAAGGGACCCAGTACTTC
>TRBD1|TRBJ2-2|.|TRBV7-9
CASSLAPGTENTGELFF
TGTGCCAGCAGCTTAGCGCCCGGGACAGAGAACACCGGGGAGCTGTTTTTT
>.|TRBJ2-5|few|TRBV12-3/TRBV12-4
CASSPWAGEETQYF
TGTGCCAGCAGCCCCTGGGCAGGGGAAGAGACCCAGTACTTC
>.|TRBJ1-1|.|TRBV6-2/TRBV6-3
CASSTAFGGITEAFF
TGTGCCAGCAGTACCGCATTCGGGGGGATCACTGAAGCTTTCTTT
>TRBD1|TRBJ2-6|.|TRBV7-9
CASRPGQGSFGANVLTF
TGTGCCAGCCGTCCGGGACAGGGATCTTTTGGGGCCAACGTCCTGACTTTC
>TRBD1|TRBJ2-7|.|TRBV20-1
CSARSLGQGHYEQYF
TGCAGTGCTAGATCCCTCGGACAGGGTCACTACGAGCAGTACTTC
>TRBD1|TRBJ2-7|few|TRBV18
CASSLPLPGQHFEEQYF
TGTGCCAGCTCACTCCCGTTGCCGGGACAGCATTTTGAGGAGCAGTACTTC
>TRBD1|TRBJ1-6|few|TRBV27
CASSLSGQGPNSPLHF
TGTGCCAGCAGTTTATCCGGACAGGGCCCTAATTCACCCCTCCACTTT
>.|TRBJ2-7|few|TRBV15
CATSRDLSGRSYEQYF
TGTGCCACCAGCAGAGACCTTTCGGGACGCTCCTACGAGCAGTACTTC
>.|TRBJ2-7|.|TRBV3-1
CASQARGTYEQYF
TGTGCCAGCCAGGCACGGGGGACCTACGAGCAGTACTTC
>.|TRBJ2-7|many|TRBV6-2/TRBV6-3
CASTGLGYEQYF
TGTGCCAGCACCGGACTGGGTTACGAGCAGTACTTC
>.|TRBJ1-2|.|TRBV6-6
CASWTAINYGYTF
TGTGCCAGTTGGACAGCGATAAACTATGGCTACACCTTC
>.|TRBJ1-1|.|TRBV30
CAWIDISTEAFF
TGTGCCTGGATCGACATTAGCACTGAAGCTTTCTTT
>TRBD2|TRBJ2-7|few|TRBV27
CASSLRAGGHYEQYF
TGTGCCAGCAGTTTACGGGCGGGAGGGCATTACGAGCAGTACTTC
>TRBD1|TRBJ1-4|.|TRBV7-9
CASSLGWTGAEKLFF
TGTGCCAGCAGCTTAGGGTGGACAGGCGCTGAAAAACTGTTTTTT
>.|TRBJ2-1|.|TRBV30
CAWSVYGVGGDEQFF
TGTGCCTGGAGTGTCTATGGCGTGGGGGGTGATGAGCAGTTCTTC
>.|TRBJ1-1|few|TRBV7-9
CASSSSRNTEAFF
TGTGCCAGCAGCTCTAGCCGAAACACTGAAGCTTTCTTT
>.|TRBJ1-2|.|TRBV30
CAWEPDGDYGYTF
TGTGCCTGGGAACCGGACGGGGACTATGGCTACACCTTC
>TRBD1|TRBJ1-2|few|TRBV5-1
CASSYGQGNYGYTF
TGCGCCAGCAGCTACGGACAGGGGAACTATGGCTACACCTTC
>TRBD2|TRBJ2-1|few|TRBV20-1
CSAREGLAGVYNEQFF
TGCAGTGCTAGAGAGGGACTAGCGGGAGTGTACAATGAGCAGTTCTTC
>.|TRBJ2-7|.|TRBV4-3
CASSQDTVTEQYF
TGCGCCAGCAGCCAAGATACGGTCACCGAGCAGTACTTC
>TRBD2|TRBJ2-7|few|TRBV5-6
CASSLGTSGRYEQYF
TGTGCCAGCAGCTTGGGGACTAGCGGGAGATACGAGCAGTACTTC